Following are 7 T cell receptor beta chains from one sample sequenced in a study of spatial heterogeneity in lung cancer. Whole-study results and caveats: Expanded alpha and beta TCR counts within tumors tracked tumor mutation counts.

The time point here: sample taken at primary tumor resection. TCRdb reprocessed the 5' RACE reads via MiXCR and lists one record per CDR3 protein. The data show over 25,000 distinct CDR3 sequences, approximately 6.9% seen once. Their cognate antigens are unknown. This specimen was lung tumor tissue, taken at surgery. These receptors were collected from a male donor with early-stage non-small cell lung cancer.

This clonotype was recorded many times. The CDR3 loop reads CAISASGQSGGEKLFF. DNA of the CDR3: TGTGCCATCAGTGCCTCGGGGCAAAGTGGTGGTGAAAAACTGTTTTTT. This rearrangement joins TRBV10-3 to TRBJ1-4, with a weak D call TRBD1 (5 bases). The germline V gene encodes CDR1 ENHRY and CDR2 SYGVKD. This CDR3 has 16 residues. The ends were cut back, 4 bases at V and 7 bases at J, with 19 bases in the middle.

The genes are TRBV6-5 and TRBJ1-5, with D maybe TRBD1 (5 bases). There are 14 residues in the CDR3. Germline V gene data show CDR1 as MNHEY and CDR2 as SVGAGI. Trimming shortened V by 2 bases and J by 3 bases, and 8 bases separated the two germline ends. This chain's CDR3 is CASSYLGHNQPQHF. The CDR3 bases are TGTGCCAGCAGTTACCTTGGACACAATCAGCCCCAGCATTTT.

On this clonotype itself: A read error may be the cause here, since a much bigger clone is one base away. The chain joins TRBV6-6 to TRBJ1-3; no clear D gene. V lost 2 bases and J 0 bases, leaving 11 bases between the germline ends. From germline, CDR1 is MNHNY and CDR2 SVGAGI (reference sequence). The CDR3 consists of 16 residues. CDR3 in DNA: TGTGCCAGCAGTTACCACGTGGCCATCTCTGGAAACACCATATATTTT. This encodes CASSYHVAISGNTIYF.

This clonotype turned up a few times. V and J are TRBV28 and TRBJ1-5, with D unresolved. The CDR3 contains 11 residues. Germline V CDR1 and CDR2: MDHEN, SYDVKM. Between the trimmed V and J ends, which lost 6 bases and 3 bases, there was a span of 3 bases. CDR3: CASRNNQPQHF. Here the CDR3 DNA reads TGTGCCAGCAGAAACAATCAGCCCCAGCATTTT.

The rearrangement links TRBV7-2 to TRBJ2-5, with D perhaps being TRBD1 or TRBD2 (7 bases each). Germline CDR1 and CDR2: SGHTA and FQGNSA. V was clipped by 5 bases and J by 1 base, with 17 bases between them. The CDR3 has 16 amino acids. The CDR3 DNA reads as TGTGCCAGCAGCATCGGGGGGAGACAGGGCCAAGAGACCCAGTACTTC. Translation: CASSIGGRQGQETQYF.

Sample share makes this clonotype medium-sized. The V gene is TRBV7-9, the J gene TRBJ2-1; TRBD1 might be the D (6 bases). Germline assignment: CDR1 SEHNR and CDR2 FQNEAQ (reference sequence). CDR3 size: 16 residues. With 5 bases removed from V and 9 bases from J, the gap between germline ends came to 23 bases. The CDR3 coding sequence is TGTGCCAGCAGCCTCCTTCGGGACACTAGACGGGGTGAGCAGTTCTTC. Amino acids: CASSLLRDTRRGEQFF.

Written as DNA, the CDR3 is TGTGCCAGCAGTCGCTGGGGGGACACCGGGGAGCTGTTTTTT. Residues: CASSRWGDTGELFF. The chain combines TRBV6-2 or TRBV6-3 with TRBJ2-2; D is perhaps TRBD2 (6 bases). CDR3 length equals 14 residues. CDR1 is MNHEY and CDR2 is SVGEGT in the germline V gene. Trimming stripped 5 bases from V and 3 bases from J, with 10 bases between.